The 23 T cell receptor beta chains below were found in one sample sequenced in a study of tumor and adjacent non-tumor tissue in lung cancer. Three rounds of nested PCR, following a modified ARM-PCR protocol, produced the TCRbeta library. TCRdb used MiXCR to reprocess the multiplex PCR reads, holding one entry per CDR3 protein. Here the sample spans just over 200,000 distinct CDR3 sequences, about 76% being singletons. No cell sorting was done before RNA was extracted from the tissue. The specimen sequenced was lung tumor tissue. These receptors came from a man aged 55 to 70 with non-small cell lung cancer.

Comment on this clonotype: An end of the junction does not agree with germline; a read error may underlie this. V and J are TRBV20-1 and TRBJ1-5, with a tentative D call TRBD1 (5 bases). This CDR3 region has 14 residues. Germline V gene sequence: CDR1 DFQATT, CDR2 SNEGSKA (reference sequence). CDR3 amino acids: CSTPQGDSNQRQHF. CDR3 DNA sequence: TGCAGTACACCTCAGGGCGACAGCAATCAGCGCCAGCATTTT.

Comments on this clonotype: This sequence may be a read error, since a much larger clone differs from it by one base. The rearrangement joins TRBV5-5 to TRBJ1-1; D unclear. From germline, CDR1 is SGHKS and CDR2 YYEKEE (reference sequence). The CDR3 length is 14 residues. The CDR3 sequence: CVSSLRLVNTEAFF. CDR3 nucleotides: TGTGTCAGCAGCTTGCGTTTGGTGAACACTGAAGCTTTCTTT.

Notes on this clonotype: The junction departs from germline at one end; a sequencing error may be responsible. The chain joins TRBV20-1 to TRBJ2-5; 14 nucleotides align to TRBD2. The CDR3 extends over 17 amino acids. The germline gives CDR1 DFQATT, CDR2 SNEGSKA (reference sequence). The CDR3 loop is CSVRDRETSGGALPQYF. For the CDR3, the DNA is TGCAGTGTTAGAGATCGGGAGACTAGCGGGGGGGCGCTTCCCCAGTACTTT.

The J gene is TRBJ1-1, the V gene TRBV5-4; D not resolved. The length of the CDR3 is 12 residues. The V gene lost 4 bases and the J gene lost 2 bases, with 6 bases spanning the gap. Germline CDR1 is SGHNT and CDR2 is YYREEE (reference sequence). CDR3 DNA: TGTGCCAGCAGCCCTAACAACACTGAAGCTTTCTTT. Translation: CASSPNNTEAFF.

Details on this clonotype: A much more abundant neighbour one base away suggests this may be a read error. This sequence joins TRBV29-1 and TRBJ2-1; D not resolved. Germline-derived CDR1 and CDR2 are SQVTM and ANQGSEA. This CDR3 region has 13 residues. DNA for the CDR3: TGCATCGTTGTAGTTGAACCGAGGATTGAGCAGTTCTTC. Protein sequence: CIVVVEPRIEQFF.

Comments on this clonotype: At one of its ends the junction is not consistent with the germline gene, which may arise from a read error. The chain carries TRBV20-1 and TRBJ1-4; tentative D call: TRBD1 (5 bases). Germline CDR1 DFQATT, CDR2 SNEGSKA (reference sequence). The CDR3 totals 15 residues. This chain's CDR3 is CSARAGLDSNKKLFF. The DNA of the CDR3 is TGCAGTGCTAGAGCGGGGCTTGACTCTAATAAAAAACTGTTTTTT.

Only a few counts were recorded for this clonotype. The rearrangement uses TRBV5-5 and TRBJ2-1, with TRBD1 matching 10 bases. The CDR3 is 15 amino acids. From germline, CDR1 is SGHKS and CDR2 YYEKEE (reference sequence). The J segment lost 10 bases and the V segment lost 6 bases, leaving 13 bases of the junction unmatched. The CDR3 here is CASTLGGTGVNEQFF. The CDR3 coding sequence is TGTGCCAGCACCCTCGGGGGGACAGGGGTTAACGAGCAGTTCTTC.

With regard to this clonotype: A much larger clone differs by one base, so this may be a read error. The chain links TRBV11-2 to TRBJ2-6; TRBD1 aligns across 12 bases. The V segment lost 2 bases and the J segment 5 bases; nucleotides outside the gene matches: 10. Germline CDR1 and CDR2: SGHAT and FQNNGV. The CDR3 totals 19 residues. CDR3 in DNA: TGTGCCAGCAGCTTATCGATCGGGACAGGGGGCGCGAGGGCCAACGTCCTGACTTTC. Translated, it gives CASSLSIGTGGARANVLTF.

With regard to this clonotype: Compared with germline, one end of the junction differs, possibly owing to a read error. This chain uses TRBV29-1 with TRBJ2-4, with 9 bases fitting TRBD1. Germline V gene sequence: CDR1 SQVTM, CDR2 ANQGSEA. The CDR3 spans 14 residues. The CDR3 DNA is TGCAGCGTCGGCCGGGACAGGGAAGGAAACATTCACTACTTC. Protein sequence: CSVGRDREGNIHYF.

About this clonotype: The conserved phenylalanine or tryptophan normally closing the CDR3 is absent here, so this likely arose from a read error. Here the CDR3 reads CASSQEQSLSTGELFC. The CDR3 DNA sequence: TGCGCCAGCAGCCAAGAGCAGTCACTTTCCACCGGGGAGCTGTTTTGT. The chain employs TRBV4-3 and TRBJ2-2; D call uncertain. From germline, CDR1 is LGHNA and CDR2 YSLEER. The germline V and J ends were trimmed by 0 bases and 4 bases, with 12 bases remaining between them. This CDR3 region has 16 residues.

In the case of this clonotype: Lacking the conserved final phenylalanine or tryptophan, this CDR3 likely reflects a read error. The DNA is omitted, as the CDR3 cannot be located on it reliably, and the CDR3 follows TCRdb's listing. The rearrangement joins TRBV6-5 to TRBJ2-1; the D call in the table, TRBD2, was not verified against the DNA. Per germline, CDR1 MNHEY and CDR2 SVGAGI. The CDR3 has 13 amino acids, counting both end residues. The CDR3 sequence is CASRPPGLVEQLL.

This clonotype was counted a few times. This sequence joins TRBV28 and TRBJ2-1; 8 bases fit TRBD1. Per germline, CDR1 MDHEN and CDR2 SYDVKM. The CDR3 consists of 15 residues. Trimming cost V 9 bases and J 3 bases; bases outside gene matches: 10. Here the CDR3 DNA reads TGTGCCAGTAAGTTTATGGACAGGGACTACAATGAGCAGTTCTTC. This translates into CASKFMDRDYNEQFF.

Points on this clonotype: Compared with germline, one end of the junction differs, possibly owing to a read error. V is TRBV20-1 and J is TRBJ2-5; D remains ambiguous. The CDR3 is 14 amino acids. CDR1 DFQATT and CDR2 SNEGSKA come from the germline V gene (reference sequence). CDR3 loop: CSASRVRARETRYF. The CDR3 bases are TGCAGTGCTAGTAGGGTCCGAGCTAGAGAGACCCGGTACTTC.

This CDR3 reads CASNDRQGSTEAFF. The DNA of the CDR3 is TGTGCCAGCAATGATCGACAGGGCAGCACTGAAGCTTTCTTT. The chain couples TRBV6-5 to TRBJ1-1, with 7 bases lining up with TRBD1. J lost 4 bases, V lost 7 bases, and 9 bases had no gene match. The CDR3 covers 14 residues. The V gene's germline CDR1 is MNHEY and CDR2 SVGAGI.

Points on this clonotype: A much bigger clone sits one base away, suggesting this may be a read error. The rearrangement uses TRBV11-3 and TRBJ2-2; TRBD2 aligns across 10 bases. The CDR3 length is 14 residues. Germline CDR1 is SGHNT and CDR2 is YENEEA. This CDR3 is CASGLAGGTGELFF. The DNA for the CDR3 is TGTGCCAGCGGCTTAGCGGGGGGAACCGGGGAGCTGTTTTTT. The full variable domain, with the rest looked up from reference TRBV11-3 and TRBJ2-2, is EAGVVQSPRYKIIEKKQPVAFWCNPISGHNTLYWYLQNLGQGPELLIRYENEEAVDDSQLPKDRFSAERLKGVDSTLKIQPAELGDSAVYLCASGLAGGTGELFFGEGSRLTVL.

On this clonotype: One end of the junction varies from germline; a read error may be responsible. The CDR3 coding sequence is TGTGCCAGCAGCTTGGGTACAGACTCGGGCGAGCAGTACTTC. It encodes CASSLGTDSGEQYF. This chain links TRBV5-1 with TRBJ2-7; D is uncertain. CDR1 SGHRS and CDR2 YFSETQ come from the germline V gene. The length of the CDR3 is 14 residues.

V and J are TRBV27 and TRBJ2-6; D gene unclear. V was trimmed by 8 bases and J by 0 bases, leaving 5 bases between them. Germline assignment: CDR1 MNHEY and CDR2 SMNVEV (reference sequence). This CDR3 contains 13 residues. The CDR3, as DNA: TGTGCCAGCCAGTTCTCTGGGGCCAACGTCCTGACTTTC. This gives the protein CASQFSGANVLTF. The whole variable domain, filled in from reference TRBV27 and TRBJ2-6, reads EAQVTQNPRYLITVTGKKLTVTCSQNMNHEYMSWYRQDPGLGLRQIYYSMNVEVTDKGDVPEGYKVSRKEKRNFPLILESPSPNQTSLYFCASQFSGANVLTFGAGSRLTVL.

This clonotype occurred a few times. V is TRBV20-1 and J is TRBJ2-3; 8 bases line up with TRBD2. CDR1 is DFQATT and CDR2 is SNEGSKA in the germline V gene (reference sequence). Germline trimming cut 4 bases from V and 0 bases from J; bases unmatched to any gene: 12. This CDR3 is built from 17 residues. Here the CDR3 DNA reads TGCAGTGCTAAGTTGAGGAGGGTAGCGGGAAGCACAGATACGCAGTATTTT. As protein: CSAKLRRVAGSTDTQYF.

Details on this clonotype: This CDR3 fails to terminate in the conserved phenylalanine or tryptophan, so it likely reflects a read error. CDR3 region: CASSPALAGLSGELFL. DNA for the CDR3: TGTGCCAGCAGTCCCGCGCTAGCGGGATTGAGCGGGGAGCTGTTTTTA. The rearrangement uses TRBV6-2 or TRBV6-3 and TRBJ2-2; TRBD2 matches at 9 bases. The junction had 11 bases not matched to a gene; V was cut back by 5 bases and J by 7 bases. There are 16 residues in the CDR3. CDR1 and CDR2 (germline): MNHEY, SVGEGT.

This clonotype turned up a few times. This sequence joins TRBV5-1 and TRBJ1-2, with 10 positions matching TRBD1. Losses at the gene ends were 3 bases for V and 7 bases for J; bases not matched to a gene: 9. The CDR3 sequence is 15 residues long. CDR1 SGHRS and CDR2 YFSETQ come from the germline V gene. Here the CDR3 reads CASSSSVGTGVGYTF. The CDR3 bases are TGCGCCAGCAGCTCCTCGGTCGGGACAGGGGTTGGCTACACCTTC.

About this clonotype: An end of the junction does not agree with germline; a read error may underlie this. The V gene is TRBV20-1, the J gene TRBJ2-7, with 11 nucleotides matching TRBD2. The CDR3 is made up of 14 amino acids. Germline V lookup: CDR1 DFQATT, CDR2 SNEGSKA (reference sequence). CDR3 sequence (DNA): TGCAGTGCTAGACCACCGGGACTAGCGGACGAGAAGTATTTC. Amino acids: CSARPPGLADEKYF.

This clonotype has a handful of counts. The J gene is TRBJ1-1, the V gene TRBV6-1; D remains unclear. The CDR3 spans 17 residues. Trimming pared 10 bases from V and 0 bases from J, leaving 24 bases between. CDR1 is MNHNS, CDR2 SASEGT, per germline. The CDR3 loop reads CAKTIVPPVDMNTEAFF. In nucleotides, the CDR3 is TGTGCCAAGACAATTGTCCCTCCCGTAGATATGAACACTGAAGCTTTCTTT.

The chain couples TRBV20-1 to TRBJ1-1, with TRBD1 identical over 9 bases. Germline V gene data show CDR1 as DFQATT and CDR2 as SNEGSKA (reference sequence). The trim removed 3 bases at V and 3 bases at J, leaving 5 bases unmatched. This CDR3 spans 14 amino acids. This chain's CDR3 is CSARPGQGYTEAFF. The CDR3 DNA is TGCAGTGCTAGGCCGGGACAGGGCTACACTGAAGCTTTCTTT.